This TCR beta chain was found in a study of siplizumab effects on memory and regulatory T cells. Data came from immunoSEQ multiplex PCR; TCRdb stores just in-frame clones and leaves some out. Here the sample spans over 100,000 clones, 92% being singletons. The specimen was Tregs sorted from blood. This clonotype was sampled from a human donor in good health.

CDR3 sequence (DNA): TGTGCCAGCAGTGAAAGCTTGCGACCCACAGATACGCAGTATTTT. Its protein product is CASSESLRPTDTQYF. The genes are TRBV6-1 and TRBJ2-3; no clear D gene. Trimming shortened V by 2 bases and J by 2 bases, and 11 bases separated the two germline ends. Germline V gene lookup returns CDR1 MNHNS and CDR2 SASEGT. This CDR3 is built from 15 residues.